Listed below are T cell receptor beta chains from one sample, sequenced in a study of early T cells in non-severe SARS-CoV-2 infection. A single record per CDR3 protein comes from TCRdb applying MiXCR to the 5' RACE reads. In the table there are about 84,000 distinct CDR3 sequences, about an eighth of which are singletons. The source material was whole blood. The receptors were gathered from an adult who was a healthcare worker with PCR-confirmed SARS-CoV-2 infection or an uninfected control (not recorded which). CDR3s include the opening cysteine and the closing phenylalanine or tryptophan. Fields, in order: V gene, J gene, clone size, D gene, CDR3 protein, CDR3 DNA. A D gene is named only where the DNA matches it firmly. Expanded clones get a size class; other rows say once, few or many, or leave the size out.

TRBV19	TRBJ2-1	few	-	CASIPQGRSSAEQFF	TGTGCCAGTATCCCACAGGGAAGATCTTCGGCTGAGCAGTTCTTC
TRBV14	TRBJ2-1	many	-	CASSPRGTRDNEQFF	TGTGCCAGCAGCCCGAGGGGGACTCGAGACAATGAGCAGTTCTTC
TRBV11-2	TRBJ2-6	-	-	CASRSFGANVLTF	TGTGCCAGCAGAAGCTTTGGGGCCAACGTCCTGACTTTC
TRBV7-7	TRBJ2-5	few	-	CASSPRDKETQYF	TGTGCTAGCAGCCCCCGGGACAAAGAGACCCAGTACTTC
TRBV20-1	TRBJ2-7	few	-	CSARGESGTYEQYF	TGCAGTGCCAGGGGCGAGTCCGGAACCTACGAGCAGTACTTC
TRBV6-5	TRBJ2-3	-	-	CASSSGGRDTQYF	TGTGCCAGCAGTTCTGGGGGACGGGATACGCAGTATTTT
TRBV28	TRBJ1-6	many	TRBD1	CASRIGTGSAENSPLHF	TGTGCCAGCAGGATAGGGACAGGGAGCGCTGAGAATTCACCCCTCCACTTT
TRBV10-3	TRBJ2-3	-	-	CAIRAGATDTQYF	TGTGCCATCAGGGCGGGGGCCACAGATACGCAGTATTTT
TRBV29-1	TRBJ1-5	-	-	CSVGGASQPQHF	TGCAGCGTTGGGGGGGCAAGTCAGCCCCAGCATTTT
TRBV20-1	TRBJ1-2	-	-	CSASPAGNYGYTF	TGCAGTGCCAGCCCCGCCGGCAACTATGGCTACACCTTC
TRBV20-1	TRBJ2-3	-	-	CSARILGGDTQYF	TGCAGTGCTAGAATTCTTGGGGGTGATACGCAGTATTTT
TRBV11-2	TRBJ1-1	few	TRBD1	CASSRPAGGRTEAFF	TGTGCCAGCAGCCGACCAGCAGGGGGAAGAACTGAAGCTTTCTTT
TRBV20-1	TRBJ2-1	many	TRBD2	CSAAGTSGVNEQFF	TGCAGTGCCGCCGGGACTAGCGGGGTGAATGAGCAGTTCTTC
TRBV7-3	TRBJ2-3	many	TRBD2	CASSPRLAGGPTDTQYF	TGTGCCAGCAGCCCCCGACTAGCGGGAGGCCCCACAGATACGCAGTATTTT
TRBV20-1	TRBJ1-3	few	TRBD1	CSARRDSSGNTIYF	TGCAGTGCTAGAAGGGACAGCTCTGGAAACACCATATATTTT
TRBV29-1	TRBJ2-2	many	TRBD1	CSVGQVITGELFF	TGCAGCGTCGGACAGGTCATCACCGGGGAGCTGTTTTTT
TRBV19	TRBJ2-1	-	-	CASTHSASASYNEQFF	TGTGCCAGTACCCACTCCGCTAGCGCCTCCTACAATGAGCAGTTCTTC
TRBV11-3	TRBJ2-1	many	-	CASSPGPYNEQFF	TGTGCCAGCAGCCCGGGACCCTACAATGAGCAGTTCTTC
TRBV29-1	TRBJ1-2	-	-	CSVGRTGRNYGYTF	TGCAGCGTTGGCCGAACTGGGCGGAACTATGGCTACACCTTC
TRBV18	TRBJ2-3	many	TRBD2	CASSPSAAGGADTQYF	TGTGCCAGCTCACCTTCAGCAGCGGGGGGCGCAGATACGCAGTATTTT
TRBV24-1	TRBJ2-1	few	-	CATSKWGSNEQFF	TGTGCCACCAGCAAGTGGGGAAGCAATGAGCAGTTCTTC
TRBV12-3/TRBV12-4	TRBJ2-7	-	TRBD1	CASSSKGQGAYEQYF	TGTGCCAGCAGTTCCAAGGGACAGGGGGCCTACGAGCAGTACTTC
TRBV11-1	TRBJ2-3	many	TRBD2	CASSRGLAGEDTQYF	TGTGCCAGCAGCCGGGGACTAGCGGGAGAAGATACGCAGTATTTT
TRBV7-9	TRBJ1-6	few	TRBD1	CASSFPGGADNSPLHF	TGTGCCAGCAGCTTTCCAGGGGGCGCGGATAATTCACCCCTCCACTTT
TRBV5-1	TRBJ2-5	many	-	CASAPTVGETQYF	TGCGCCAGCGCCCCGACAGTCGGAGAGACCCAGTACTTC
TRBV12-3/TRBV12-4	TRBJ2-1	-	TRBD1	CAIDRDSTNEQFF	TGTGCCATCGACCGGGACAGTACGAATGAGCAGTTCTTC
TRBV7-8	TRBJ2-3	-	-	CASSSEPITDTQYF	TGTGCCAGCAGTTCAGAACCTATCACAGATACGCAGTATTTT
TRBV2	TRBJ1-2	-	TRBD1	CASRGRDRGYGYTF	TGTGCCAGCAGAGGTCGGGACAGGGGCTATGGCTACACCTTC
TRBV2	TRBJ2-7	few	TRBD1	CATSTGAVPYEQYF	TGTGCCACCTCAACAGGGGCCGTACCCTACGAGCAGTACTTC
TRBV6-5	TRBJ1-3	few	TRBD1	CASSYGTGPGNTIYF	TGTGCCAGCAGTTACGGGACAGGCCCTGGAAACACCATATATTTT
TRBV5-1	TRBJ1-1	-	-	CASSLNMNTEAFF	TGCGCCAGCAGCTTGAACATGAACACTGAAGCTTTCTTT
TRBV11-2	TRBJ2-1	-	TRBD2	CASSSTGTSFNEQFF	TGTGCCAGCAGTTCCACCGGGACTAGCTTCAATGAGCAGTTCTTC
TRBV7-9	TRBJ1-1	-	-	CASSLASLNTEAFF	TGTGCCAGCAGCTTAGCATCATTGAACACTGAAGCTTTCTTT
TRBV3-1	TRBJ1-1	few	TRBD1	CASSRPRGLGTEAFF	TGTGCCAGCAGCAGACCCAGGGGGCTGGGCACTGAAGCTTTCTTT
TRBV2	TRBJ1-6	few	TRBD1	CASSPRQGSNSPLHF	TGTGCCAGCAGTCCCCGACAGGGATCAAATTCACCCCTCCACTTT
TRBV24-1	TRBJ2-1	many	TRBD2	CATGSGAYNEQFF	TGTGCCACCGGTAGCGGGGCCTACAATGAGCAGTTCTTC
TRBV11-2	TRBJ2-7	many	-	CASSLVSSEREQYF	TGTGCCAGCAGCTTAGTTTCGTCGGAGCGGGAGCAGTACTTC
TRBV7-2	TRBJ1-3	few	TRBD1	CASSLRGQTGNTIYF	TGTGCCAGCAGCTTAAGGGGACAGACAGGAAACACCATATATTTT
TRBV2	TRBJ1-6	-	-	CASCSNSPLHF	TGTGCCAGCTGCAGTAATTCACCCCTCCACTTT
TRBV6-5	TRBJ2-7	-	TRBD1	CASSNRQGPYEQYF	TGTGCCAGCAGTAACAGACAGGGACCCTACGAGCAGTACTTC
TRBV4-2	TRBJ2-1	many	-	CASSQERVNEQFF	TGTGCCAGCAGCCAAGAAAGGGTCAATGAGCAGTTCTTC
TRBV28	TRBJ2-1	many	-	CASSFSGWNEQFF	TGTGCCAGCAGTTTCTCAGGCTGGAATGAGCAGTTCTTC
TRBV7-9	TRBJ1-4	many	TRBD1	CASSPPGQGTNEKLFF	TGTGCCAGCAGCCCACCCGGACAGGGGACAAATGAAAAACTGTTTTTT
TRBV29-1	TRBJ1-1	many	-	CSVLRANTEAFF	TGCAGCGTTCTCAGGGCGAACACTGAAGCTTTCTTT
TRBV6-5	TRBJ1-4	-	TRBD1	CASSYLQGGEKLFF	TGTGCCAGCAGTTACTTACAGGGGGGCGAAAAACTGTTTTTT
TRBV7-9	TRBJ2-1	few	-	CASSRGLSGEQFF	TGTGCCAGCAGCCGAGGACTCTCCGGTGAGCAGTTCTTC
TRBV27	TRBJ2-1	many	-	CASSFIERVMIF	TGTGCCAGCAGTTTTATTGAAAGGGTAATGATCTTC
TRBV20-1	TRBJ1-6	-	-	CSARQDSLYNSPLHF	TGCAGTGCTAGACAGGACAGCCTTTATAATTCACCCCTCCACTTT
TRBV30	TRBJ2-1	-	-	CALTSYNEQFF	TGTGCCTTGACTAGCTACAATGAGCAGTTCTTC
TRBV6-7	TRBJ2-3	many	-	CASSSKTSRISTDTQYF	TGTGCCAGCAGTTCAAAAACTAGCCGTATAAGCACAGATACGCAGTATTTT
TRBV5-1	TRBJ2-1	few	TRBD2	CASSPQREWYNEQFF	TGCGCCAGCAGCCCACAGCGGGAATGGTACAATGAGCAGTTCTTC